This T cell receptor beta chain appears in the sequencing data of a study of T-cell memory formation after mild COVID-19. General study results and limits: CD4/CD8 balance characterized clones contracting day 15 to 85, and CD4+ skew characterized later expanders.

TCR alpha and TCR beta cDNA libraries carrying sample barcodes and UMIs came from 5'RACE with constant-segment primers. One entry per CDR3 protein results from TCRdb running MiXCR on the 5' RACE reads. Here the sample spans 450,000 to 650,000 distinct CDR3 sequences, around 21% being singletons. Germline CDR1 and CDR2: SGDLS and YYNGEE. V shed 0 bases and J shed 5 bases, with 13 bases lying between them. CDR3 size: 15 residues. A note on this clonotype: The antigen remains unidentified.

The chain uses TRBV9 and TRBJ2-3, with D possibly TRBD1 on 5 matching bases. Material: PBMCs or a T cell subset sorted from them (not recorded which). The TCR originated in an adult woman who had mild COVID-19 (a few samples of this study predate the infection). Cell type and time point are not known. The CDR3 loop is CASSVGRVRIDTQYF. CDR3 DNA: TGTGCCAGCAGCGTAGGCAGGGTCCGTATAGATACGCAGTATTTT.